What follows are 15 T cell receptor beta chains derived from one specimen sequenced in a study of T cell repertoires in cytomegalovirus infection (dated by TCRdb to between 2018 and 2021). Antigens for these TCRs are unknown. This specimen's treatment or condition label, interpreted: in vitro stimulation with specific CMV peptide epitopes to enrich CMV-specific T cells. The sample was run on an Illumina HiSeq 1500. TCRdb trimmed public reads at Q25 via fastp, called clones via MiXCR and kept in-frame beta chains. Merged by CDR3 protein, the rows form single entries marked with the most common genes and DNA. The sample yields about 500,000 distinct CDR3 sequences; roughly a third were counted once. The ten largest clonotypes hold 15% to 20% of the sample. The sequences come from cultured PBMCs, collected from culture after CMV antigen stimulation. The origin of the receptors is a human donor in good health (CMV status not recorded). Some clones in this sample may be carry-over from other donors' samples.

This clonotype was recorded only once. J is TRBJ2-5 and V is TRBV4-3, with D hard to call. The ends were cut back, 0 bases at V and 4 bases at J, with 15 bases in the middle. The CDR3 covers 16 residues. The V gene's germline CDR1 is LGHNA and CDR2 YSLEER. The CDR3 protein is CASSQDWGSWGETQYF. CDR3 DNA sequence: TGCGCCAGCAGCCAAGATTGGGGTTCTTGGGGAGAGACCCAGTACTTC.

There are a few counts of this clonotype. The chain recombines TRBV10-3 with TRBJ1-1; weak D call: TRBD1 (6 bases). The CDR3 runs to 13 residues. Germline CDR1 reads ENHRY; CDR2 reads SYGVKD. V lost 3 bases, J lost 5 bases, and 10 bases lay in between. DNA of the CDR3: TGTGCCATCAGTGAAACCCAGGGGACTGAAGCTTTCTTT. It yields the protein CAISETQGTEAFF.

This rearrangement joins TRBV19 to TRBJ2-6; a possible D gene is TRBD1 (6 bases). The CDR3 length is 16 residues. Trimming removed 7 bases from V and 0 bases from J, with 13 bases in between. CDR1 LNHDA and CDR2 SQIVND come from the germline V gene (reference sequence). DNA for the CDR3: TGTGCCAGTAAAGGGGGAGACAGCTCTGGGGCCAACGTCCTGACTTTC. Amino acid sequence: CASKGGDSSGANVLTF.

This clonotype has more than one count but fewer than ten. The genes are TRBV2 and TRBJ1-2; unclear D gene. Trimming stripped 2 bases from V and 12 bases from J, with 13 bases between. The CDR3 spans 12 residues. The V gene's germline CDR1 is SNHLY and CDR2 FYNNEI. The CDR3, as DNA: TGTGCCAGCAGTGAAACCCCGGTGGAAAACACCTTC. It codes for CASSETPVENTF.

The J gene is TRBJ1-3, the V gene TRBV28, with D unresolved. Germline V lookup: CDR1 MDHEN, CDR2 SYDVKM. Trimming took 8 bases from V and 3 from J, leaving 17 bases between them. CDR3 length equals 15 residues. CDR3 protein: CASDTSVPGGNTIYF. Written as DNA, the CDR3 is TGTGCCAGCGACACTTCGGTGCCTGGTGGAAACACCATATATTTT.

The chain couples TRBV6-6 to TRBJ2-7; 9 bases line up with TRBD1. The trim removed 6 bases at V and 3 bases at J, leaving 3 bases unmatched. Germline CDR1 MNHNY, CDR2 SVGAGI (reference sequence). The CDR3 spans 13 residues. DNA for the CDR3: TGTGCCAGCAGCCGGGACAGGGACTACGAGCAGTACGTC. It is translated as CASSRDRDYEQYV.

This chain connects TRBV19 to TRBJ2-5; D may correspond to TRBD1 or TRBD2 (5 bases each). V gave up 5 bases and J gave up 7 bases, with 20 bases separating them. Germline V gene data show CDR1 as LNHDA and CDR2 as SQIVND (reference sequence). This CDR3 contains 15 residues. The DNA for the CDR3 is TGTGCCAGTAGTTCGGGGACGGCTGCCCAGGGGACCCAGTACTTC. Residues: CASSSGTAAQGTQYF.

The DNA for the CDR3 is TGCAGCGTGCGGGGACTGAACTACGAGCAGTACTTC. It encodes CSVRGLNYEQYF. The chain uses TRBV29-1 and TRBJ2-7, with a possible D match to TRBD2 (6 bases). The CDR3 is 12 amino acids. CDR1 is SQVTM, CDR2 ANQGSEA, per germline. V shed 6 bases and J shed 3 bases, with 12 bases lying between them.

A few counts support this clonotype. The gene calls are TRBV6-2 or TRBV6-3 and TRBJ2-4, with D perhaps matching TRBD1 (6 bases). The V and J ends lost 7 bases and 7 bases respectively, with 11 bases between them. The CDR3 extends over 12 amino acids. Germline CDR1 is MNHEY and CDR2 is SVGEGT. The CDR3 coding sequence is TGTGCCAGCAACCTACAGGGTAACATTCAGTACTTC. Translating it yields CASNLQGNIQYF.

The chain carries TRBV18 and TRBJ1-2; D gene uncertain. CDR3 size: 13 residues. V dropped 6 bases and J dropped 0 bases, with 8 bases sitting between them. Germline loops: CDR1 KGHSH, CDR2 LQKENI. CDR3 bases: TGTGCCAGCTCGCCGACACCTAACTATGGCTACACCTTC. Amino acids: CASSPTPNYGYTF.

The rearrangement links TRBV7-2 to TRBJ2-7, with 12 positions matching TRBD2. The CDR3 covers 16 residues. Germline-derived CDR1 and CDR2 are SGHTA and FQGNSA. J was trimmed by 6 bases and V by 0 bases; bases with no gene match: 6. CDR3 sequence reads: CASSLASSGRASEQYF. CDR3 DNA: TGTGCCAGCAGCTTAGCTTCTAGCGGGAGGGCCTCCGAGCAGTACTTC.

The rearrangement uses TRBV24-1 and TRBJ2-5, with D perhaps TRBD1 (6 bases). Trimming stripped 4 bases from V and 7 bases from J, with 12 bases between. The CDR3 has 13 residues. From germline, CDR1 is KGHDR and CDR2 SFDVKD. The CDR3 DNA follows: TGTGCCACCAGTGACGGGACACTGAGGACCCAGTACTTC. Translation gives CATSDGTLRTQYF.

The chain uses TRBV27 and TRBJ2-3, with TRBD1 matching 12 bases. The CDR3 contains 17 residues. The germline V gene encodes CDR1 MNHEY and CDR2 SMNVEV (reference sequence). Losses at the gene ends were 5 bases for V and 4 bases for J; bases not matched to a gene: 10. DNA of the CDR3: TGTGCCAGCAGTCCGGGACAGGGGGCAGGCTGGGCAGATACGCAGTATTTT. It translates to CASSPGQGAGWADTQYF.

This clonotype occurred a few times. This rearrangement joins TRBV7-9 to TRBJ1-1; 7 bases align to TRBD1. This CDR3 is built from 12 residues. V lost 5 bases to trimming and J lost 7 bases; unmatched junction nucleotides: 4. The germline V gene has CDR1 SEHNR and CDR2 FQNEAQ (reference sequence). The chain's CDR3 is CASSDRDGEAFF. Here the CDR3 DNA reads TGTGCCAGCAGCGACAGGGACGGTGAAGCTTTCTTT.

CDR3 DNA: TGCAGTGCTAGAGGTCGAAATAATTCACCCCTCCACTTT. This sequence encodes CSARGRNNSPLHF. The chain is built from TRBV20-1 and TRBJ1-6; D gene uncertain. The ends were cut back, 1 base at V and 5 bases at J, with 6 bases in the middle. Germline V lookup: CDR1 DFQATT, CDR2 SNEGSKA (reference sequence). The CDR3 loop spans 13 amino acids.